The rows below give T cell receptor beta chains drawn from one sample of a study of blood T cell repertoires in COVID-19. Sequenced by immunoSEQ multiplex PCR; TCRdb stores in-frame clones only, minus some. The sample has about 460,000 clones, 75% to 90% seen once; the top ten hold approximately 8.3%. Source material: PBMCs or T cells enriched from blood (not recorded which). The receptor set was obtained from a woman between 55 and 75 years old who had recovered from COVID-19. The CDR3 runs from the conserved cysteine through the conserved F or W. D genes are given only for firm matches. Size tells how often a clone was seen (once, few, many) or the class of an expanded clone, and some rows leave it out.

j_call,clone_size,v_call,cdr3_length,d_call,cdr3_nt,cdr3_aa
TRBJ1-6,once,TRBV19,15,NA,TGTGCCAGTAGTATAGTAGGGGCCTATAATTCACCCCTCCACTTT,CASSIVGAYNSPLHF
TRBJ1-2,NA,TRBV5-6,15,NA,TGTGCCAGCAGCTTTAGATATAGTGGTAACTATGGCTACACCTTC,CASSFRYSGNYGYTF
TRBJ1-5,NA,TRBV6-5,14,NA,TGTGCCAGCAGAAGAGGGAAATCGGATCAGCCCCAGCATTTT,CASRRGKSDQPQHF
TRBJ2-3,NA,TRBV24-1,15,NA,TGTGCCACCGCCCCTGGGGCAGGGGAAACAGATACGCAGTATTTT,CATAPGAGETDTQYF
TRBJ2-1,NA,TRBV18,13,TRBD1,TGTGCCAGCTCGCGGGACAGGGCAAATGAGCAGTTCTTC,CASSRDRANEQFF
TRBJ2-5,NA,TRBV4-2,16,NA,TGTGCCAGCAGCCAAGAGTCGCGGGGGCCCCAAGAGACCCAGTACTTC,CASSQESRGPQETQYF
TRBJ1-6,few,TRBV30,15,NA,TGTGCCTGGAGGGCCGACACAGGGTGGAATTCACCCCTCCACTTT,CAWRADTGWNSPLHF
TRBJ2-2,few,TRBV24-1,16,NA,TGTGCCACCAGTGATTTTACGCGGGCGAACACCGGGGAGCTGTTTTTT,CATSDFTRANTGELFF
TRBJ2-3,NA,TRBV27,18,TRBD2,TGTGCCAGCCAAAGATTCGGGGGGACTTCCGCTAGCACAGATACGCAGTATTTT,CASQRFGGTSASTDTQYF
TRBJ2-5,NA,TRBV28,17,TRBD2,TGTGCCAGCAGTTTCCCCGGACTAGCGGGGCCCTCCGAGACCCAGTACTTC,CASSFPGLAGPSETQYF
TRBJ2-6,once,TRBV19,17,NA,TGTGCCAGTAGTACACTCCTTACCGTCGGTGGGGCCAACGTCCTGACTTTC,CASSTLLTVGGANVLTF
TRBJ1-1,NA,TRBV27,13,NA,TGTGCCAGCAGTTTAAAGCGGAACACTGAAGCTTTCTTT,CASSLKRNTEAFF
TRBJ1-2,NA,TRBV28,14,NA,TGTGCCAGCAGTTACTTGGCAGGTCACTATGGCTACACCTTC,CASSYLAGHYGYTF
TRBJ1-2,NA,TRBV6-6,14,NA,TGTGCCAGCAGTTCCCTTCAGGGAAACTATGGCTACACCTTC,CASSSLQGNYGYTF
TRBJ2-5,NA,TRBV6-5,14,TRBD2,TGTGCCAGCAGTTCCGGGGGGGCCGGGGAGACCCAGTACTTC,CASSSGGAGETQYF
TRBJ2-3,NA,TRBV12-5,14,NA,TGTGCTAGTGGTTTGGGTACAGGGACAGATACGCAGTATTTT,CASGLGTGTDTQYF
TRBJ2-5,NA,TRBV24-1,15,NA,TGTGCCACCAGTGTCCTAGGAGGGTCCCAAGAGACCCAGTACTTC,CATSVLGGSQETQYF
TRBJ1-2,NA,TRBV29-1,12,TRBD1,TGCAGCGGTGGAGACAGGGTGGGCGGCTACACCTTC,CSGGDRVGGYTF
TRBJ2-1,NA,TRBV2,12,TRBD1,TGTGCCAGTGGGACAGGGACATATGAGCAGTTCTTC,CASGTGTYEQFF
TRBJ1-2,NA,TRBV27,15,NA,TGTGCCAGCAGTCCTTACAGGGAGACTAACTATGGCTACACCTTC,CASSPYRETNYGYTF
TRBJ1-4,NA,TRBV30,13,NA,TGTGCCTGGAGTGCGACATTACTTGAAAAACTGTTTTTT,CAWSATLLEKLFF
TRBJ2-1,NA,TRBV4-1,14,TRBD2,TGCGCCAGCAGCCTTTCCCCCGGGGGGAGTGAGCAGTTCTTC,CASSLSPGGSEQFF
TRBJ1-1,NA,TRBV27,16,NA,TGTGCCAGCAGTTTAAAGGCAGGGCTGAGTGGCACTGAAGCTTTCTTT,CASSLKAGLSGTEAFF
TRBJ1-6,NA,TRBV5-6,15,NA,TGTGCCAGCGGGTTGAGGAGCTCCTATAATTCACCCCTCCACTTT,CASGLRSSYNSPLHF
TRBJ1-5,NA,TRBV19,14,NA,TGTGCCAGTACCCGTGGAGCCGATGGTCAGCCCCAGCATTTT,CASTRGADGQPQHF
TRBJ2-1,NA,TRBV7-9,15,TRBD1,TGTGCCAGCAGCTCCTACAGGGGAGCCTACAATGAGCAGTTCTTC,CASSSYRGAYNEQFF
TRBJ1-2,NA,TRBV4-1,15,TRBD1,TGCGCCAGCACCTCACAGGGGGCGGCGAACTATGGCTACACCTTC,CASTSQGAANYGYTF
TRBJ2-4,NA,TRBV27,14,NA,TGTGCCAGCAGTTTAAGGGGGTTGGGAAACATTCAGTACTTC,CASSLRGLGNIQYF
TRBJ2-5,few,TRBV11-2,14,NA,TGTGCCAGCAGCTTTAACTCCGGCGGAGAGACCCAGTACTTC,CASSFNSGGETQYF
TRBJ1-3,NA,TRBV19,13,NA,TGTGCCAGTACCGGGGAAAGTGGAAACACCATATATTTT,CASTGESGNTIYF
TRBJ1-4,NA,TRBV6-1,16,NA,TGTGCCAGCAGTGGGTTGACATCCGCAACTAATGAAAAACTGTTTTTT,CASSGLTSATNEKLFF
TRBJ1-3,NA,TRBV25-1,14,NA,TGTGCCAGCAGTGATAGACTCTCTGGAAACACCATATATTTT,CASSDRLSGNTIYF
TRBJ2-3,NA,TRBV27,17,NA,TGTGCCAGCAGTTTATTCAAGGGGGTGGCGATCACAGATACGCAGTATTTT,CASSLFKGVAITDTQYF
TRBJ1-6,NA,TRBV2,13,NA,TGTGCCAGCAGTACAGGGAGTAATTCACCCCTCCACTTT,CASSTGSNSPLHF
TRBJ1-1,NA,TRBV3-1/TRBV3-2,13,NA,TGTGCCAGCAGCCAAGCAGGGAACACTGAAGCTTTCTTT,CASSQAGNTEAFF
TRBJ2-2,NA,TRBV7-8,15,TRBD2,TGTGCCAGCAGCCGAGCGGCGGGGGGGATCGGGGAGCTGTTTTTT,CASSRAAGGIGELFF
TRBJ1-1,NA,TRBV5-1,14,NA,TGCGCCAGCAGCTTTTGGGGAGGAAGCACTGAAGCTTTCTTT,CASSFWGGSTEAFF
TRBJ1-2,NA,TRBV6-5,13,NA,TGTGCCAGCAGTTACCGTCCTAACTATGGCTACACCTTC,CASSYRPNYGYTF
TRBJ1-3,few,TRBV3-1/TRBV3-2,18,TRBD1,TGTGCCAGCAGCCAAGATTCGGGACAGGTTTCTTCAGGAAACACCATATATTTT,CASSQDSGQVSSGNTIYF
TRBJ2-2,NA,TRBV2,14,NA,TGTGCCAGCAGTGAAAACAGCATGACCGGGGAGCTGTTTTTT,CASSENSMTGELFF